The 15 T cell receptor beta chains given below trace back to one sample, sequenced in a study of blood T cell repertoires in COVID-19. TCRdb's table, derived via immunoSEQ multiplex PCR, lists solely in-frame clones and lacks some. The data contain approximately 240,000 clones, about 93% of them singletons. Source material: PBMCs or T cells enriched from blood (not recorded which). The receptors were sampled from a woman aged 18-30 years who had recovered from COVID-19.

This chain uses TRBV24-1 with TRBJ2-3; 10 nucleotides match TRBD2. Germline V CDR1 and CDR2: KGHDR, SFDVKD. The V and J ends lost 4 bases and 6 bases, in that order; junction bases with no gene match: 9. The CDR3 runs to 16 residues. The CDR3 reads CATSDRRLAGTDTQYF. The DNA for the CDR3 is TGTGCCACCAGTGACCGTCGACTAGCGGGTACGGATACGCAGTATTTT.

V usage is TRBV21-1 and J usage is TRBJ2-5; TRBD2, the D gene given by the table, was not confirmed from the DNA. TRBV21-1 is tagged as a pseudogene. The CDR3 spans 21 residues. The CDR3 loop reads CASSAPGHLSTSGRPQETQYF. Written as DNA, the CDR3 is TGTGCCAGCAGCGCCCCGGGACACCTTTCGACTAGCGGGAGGCCACAAGAGACCCAGTACTTC.

The J gene is TRBJ1-6, the V gene TRBV7-2, with D uncertain. The germline V gene encodes CDR1 SGHTA and CDR2 FQGNSA. V shed 2 bases and J shed 10 bases, with 12 bases lying between them. The CDR3 extends over 14 amino acids. The CDR3 spells CASSLREAASPLHF. Here the CDR3 DNA reads TGTGCCAGCAGCTTAAGGGAGGCAGCATCACCCCTCCACTTT.

The chain combines TRBV7-8 with TRBJ1-4; TRBD1 matches at 9 bases. There are 18 residues in the CDR3. Germline V lookup: CDR1 SGHVS, CDR2 FQNEAQ. The J segment lost 3 bases and the V segment lost 5 bases, leaving 13 bases of the junction unmatched. The CDR3, as DNA: TGTGCCAGCAGCCCGGGACAGGGAACGGGGAAGGCTAATGAAAAACTGTTTTTT. This codes for CASSPGQGTGKANEKLFF.

This chain joins TRBV18 and TRBJ2-1; 9 positions match TRBD2. This CDR3 has 15 residues. V shed 2 bases, J shed 7 bases, and the junction held 6 bases outside the gene matches. Germline V CDR1 and CDR2: KGHSH, LQKENI. CDR3 in amino acids: CASSPGLASGNEQFF. The CDR3 DNA follows: TGTGCCAGCTCACCAGGACTAGCGTCGGGAAATGAGCAGTTCTTC. The full variable domain, completed using reference TRBV18 and TRBJ2-1, is NAGVMQNPRHLVRRRGQEARLRCSPMKGHSHVYWYRQLPEEGLKFMVYLQKENIIDESGMPKERFSAEFPKEGPSILRIQQVVRGDSAAYFCASSPGLASGNEQFFGPGTRLTVL.

V usage is TRBV24-1 and J usage is TRBJ1-2; 9 positions match TRBD1. Germline V lookup: CDR1 KGHDR, CDR2 SFDVKD. The J segment lost 8 bases and the V segment lost 2 bases, leaving 5 bases of the junction unmatched. The CDR3 sequence is 14 residues long. CDR3 nucleotide sequence: TGTGCCACCAGTGATTCTACAGGGGGCCGGGGCTACACCTTC. Protein sequence: CATSDSTGGRGYTF.

This clone was seen a single time. The chain has TRBV19 and TRBJ2-1, with a tentative D call TRBD2 (6 bases). V was cut by 5 bases and J by 0 bases, with 8 bases left in between. The V gene's germline CDR1 is LNHDA and CDR2 SQIVND (reference sequence). The CDR3 runs 14 residues. The CDR3 loop is CASSADYSYNEQFF. The CDR3 nucleotides read TGTGCCAGTAGTGCGGACTACTCCTACAATGAGCAGTTCTTC.

This clone was seen only once. V usage is TRBV27 and J usage is TRBJ2-1; D uncertain. This CDR3 is built from 12 residues. The germline V gene has CDR1 MNHEY and CDR2 SMNVEV (reference sequence). Trimming shortened V by 3 bases and J by 8 bases, and 8 bases separated the two germline ends. The CDR3 reads CASSFRGDEQFF. The CDR3, as DNA: TGTGCCAGCAGTTTTAGAGGAGATGAGCAGTTCTTC.

The genes are TRBV7-2 and TRBJ2-7; 10 bases fit TRBD1. V gave up 6 bases and J gave up 0 bases; unmatched junction bases: 5. The CDR3 consists of 15 residues. The V gene's germline CDR1 is SGHTA and CDR2 FQGNSA. The CDR3 spells CASSPGQGLSYEQYF. The CDR3 nucleotides are TGTGCCAGCAGTCCGGGACAGGGGCTCTCCTACGAGCAGTACTTC.

V gene TRBV6-5 combines with J gene TRBJ2-7, with D hard to call. CDR1 and CDR2 from the germline V gene are MNHEY and SVGAGI. Trimming removed 6 bases at V and 5 bases at J, with 17 bases between. This CDR3 comprises 14 residues. As DNA, the CDR3 is TGTGCCAGCAGATATTTCGGGTTAATCGACGAGCAGTACTTC. The encoded protein is CASRYFGLIDEQYF.

The chain joins TRBV11-2 to TRBJ1-5; possible D gene TRBD1, 5 bases. Deletions cut 1 base from V and 6 bases from J, with 10 bases between. The CDR3 contains 14 residues. Germline V gene sequence: CDR1 SGHAT, CDR2 FQNNGV. CDR3 residues: CASSLAGIGQPQHF. In nucleotides, the CDR3 is TGTGCCAGCAGCTTAGCAGGGATCGGTCAGCCCCAGCATTTT.

This clone was picked up one time. The rearrangement links TRBV15 to TRBJ1-1; a possible D gene is TRBD1 (5 bases). Germline V CDR1 and CDR2: LNHNV, YYDKDF (reference sequence). The V gene lost 3 bases and the J gene lost 10 bases, with 9 bases spanning the gap. The CDR3 loop spans 11 amino acids. The CDR3 region has the DNA TGTGCCACCAGCAGCAGGGTTGGAGCTTTCTTT. It yields the protein CATSSRVGAFF. Complete variable domain (other parts from reference TRBV15 and TRBJ1-1): DAMVIQNPRYQVTQFGKPVTLSCSQTLNHNVMYWYQQKSSQAPKLLFHYYDKDFNNEADTPDNFQSRRPNTSFCFLDIRSPGLGDTAMYLCATSSRVGAFFGQGTRLTVV.

This rearrangement joins TRBV7-3 to TRBJ2-2; 10 nucleotides align to TRBD2. Germline V lookup: CDR1 SGHTA, CDR2 FQGTGA. The J segment lost 6 bases and the V segment lost 2 bases, leaving 0 bases of the junction unmatched. The CDR3 sequence is 14 residues long. The CDR3 protein is CASSLLAGAGELFF. The CDR3, as DNA: TGTGCCAGCAGCTTACTAGCGGGGGCCGGGGAGCTGTTTTTT.

The chain links TRBV2 to TRBJ1-2; D may be TRBD1 (6 bases). The V and J ends lost 4 bases and 2 bases respectively, with 8 bases between them. Germline V gene data show CDR1 as SNHLY and CDR2 as FYNNEI. The CDR3 runs to 13 residues. CDR3 nucleotide sequence: TGTGCCAGCAGTGGGGACAAAAACTATGGCTACACCTTC. Translating it yields CASSGDKNYGYTF.

CDR3 bases: TGTGCCAGTACCCTTTGGGGGGGGCGAGGTGATCAGCCCCAGCATTTT. Translated: CASTLWGGRGDQPQHF. The chain combines TRBV19 with TRBJ1-5; possible D gene TRBD1, 6 bases. This CDR3 contains 16 residues. The germline CDR1 and CDR2 sequences are LNHDA and SQIVND (reference sequence). The V and J ends lost 7 bases and 5 bases respectively, with 21 bases between them.